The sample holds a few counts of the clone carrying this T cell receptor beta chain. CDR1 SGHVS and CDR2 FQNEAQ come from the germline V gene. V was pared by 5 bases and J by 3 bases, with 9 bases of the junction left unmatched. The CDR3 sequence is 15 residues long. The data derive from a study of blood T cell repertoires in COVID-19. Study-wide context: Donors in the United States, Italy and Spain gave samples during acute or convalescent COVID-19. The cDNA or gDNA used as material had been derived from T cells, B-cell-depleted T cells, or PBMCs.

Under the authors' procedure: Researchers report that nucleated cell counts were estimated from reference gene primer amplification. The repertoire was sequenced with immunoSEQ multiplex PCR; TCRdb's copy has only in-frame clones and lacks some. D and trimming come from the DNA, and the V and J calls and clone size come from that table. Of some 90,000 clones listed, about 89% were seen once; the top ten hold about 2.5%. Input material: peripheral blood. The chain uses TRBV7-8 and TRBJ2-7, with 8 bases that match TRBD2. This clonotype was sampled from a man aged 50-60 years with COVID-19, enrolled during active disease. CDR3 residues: CASSPLGLVRYEQYF. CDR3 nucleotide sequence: TGTGCCAGCAGCCCCCTGGGACTAGTTCGCTACGAGCAGTACTTC. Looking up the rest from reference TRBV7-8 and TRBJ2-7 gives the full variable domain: GAGVSQSPRYKVAKRGQDVALRCDPISGHVSLFWYQQALGQGPEFLTYFQNEAQLDKSGLPSDRFFAERPEGSVSTLKIQRTQQEDSAVYLCASSPLGLVRYEQYFGPGTRLTVT.